The clone carrying this T cell receptor (beta chain) was counted only a few times. Its matching antigen is unknown. This record comes from a study of cytomegalovirus exposure and HLA in healthy donors. Study-wide points: Researchers counted some 150 TCR beta chains as cytomegalovirus-associated. Analysis was carried out at a later point, and it linked a missense DCLRE1C variant to TCR beta V- and J-gene trimming. On later analysis, the bulk of CMV-associated TCR beta chains appeared to be HLA-restricted.

Both 60 Vbeta primers and 13 Jbeta primers went into the PCR. Assay used: immunoSEQ multiplex PCR; TCRdb lists only in-frame clones, some missing. The sample has about 140,000 clones; nearly 10% are singletons. Source material: PBMCs. The origin of this receptor is a man aged 50-60 years in good health and CMV-seronegative.

Here the CDR3 reads CASSLYPNSGNTIYF. CDR3 nucleotide sequence: TGCGCCAGCAGCTTATACCCTAACTCTGGAAACACCATATATTTT. V gene TRBV5-1 combines with J gene TRBJ1-3; D unclear. With 2 bases removed from V and 0 bases from J, the gap between germline ends came to 9 bases. Germline V gene sequence: CDR1 SGHRS, CDR2 YFSETQ. The CDR3 is made up of 15 amino acids.